The sequence of this T cell receptor (beta chain) was determined in a study of blood T cells in healthy people across ages. The study, taken as a whole, reports: Unknown donor CMV status possibly confounded expanded clonotype changes.

Through a sample-barcoded 5' primer and a J-beta primer mix, a second PCR was run for 7 to 11 cycles. Each CDR3 protein gets one entry after TCRdb re-called the 5' RACE reads with MiXCR. The table includes hundreds of thousands of distinct CDR3 sequences, 58% detected once. With respect to this clonotype: The antigen is undetermined. Possible read error: a much larger clone is one base away.

CDR3 size: 16 residues. Per germline, CDR1 MRHNA and CDR2 SNTAGT. The TCR sequence derives from a man aged 25 to 40 in good health. Material for sequencing was blood. The chain employs TRBV6-4 and TRBJ2-3; either TRBD1 or TRBD2 may supply D (6 bases each). CDR3 nucleotides: TGTGCCAGCAGTGACTCACAGGGAACTAGCACAGATACGCGGTATTTT. Translating gives CASSDSQGTSTDTRYF.